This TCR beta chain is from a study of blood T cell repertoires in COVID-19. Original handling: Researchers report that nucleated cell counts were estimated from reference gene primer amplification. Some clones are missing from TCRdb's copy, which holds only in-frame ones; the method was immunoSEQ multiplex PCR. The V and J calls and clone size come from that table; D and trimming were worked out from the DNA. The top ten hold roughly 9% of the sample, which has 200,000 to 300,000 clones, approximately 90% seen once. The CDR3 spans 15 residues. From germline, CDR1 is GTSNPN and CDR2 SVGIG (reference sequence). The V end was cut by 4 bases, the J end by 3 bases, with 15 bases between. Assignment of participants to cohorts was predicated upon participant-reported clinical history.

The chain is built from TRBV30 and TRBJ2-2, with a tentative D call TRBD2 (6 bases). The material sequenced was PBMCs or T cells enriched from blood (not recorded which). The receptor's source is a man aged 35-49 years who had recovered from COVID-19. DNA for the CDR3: TGTGCCTGGAAAAAACGGGGGTTGGACACCGGGGAGCTGTTTTTT. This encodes CAWKKRGLDTGELFF.